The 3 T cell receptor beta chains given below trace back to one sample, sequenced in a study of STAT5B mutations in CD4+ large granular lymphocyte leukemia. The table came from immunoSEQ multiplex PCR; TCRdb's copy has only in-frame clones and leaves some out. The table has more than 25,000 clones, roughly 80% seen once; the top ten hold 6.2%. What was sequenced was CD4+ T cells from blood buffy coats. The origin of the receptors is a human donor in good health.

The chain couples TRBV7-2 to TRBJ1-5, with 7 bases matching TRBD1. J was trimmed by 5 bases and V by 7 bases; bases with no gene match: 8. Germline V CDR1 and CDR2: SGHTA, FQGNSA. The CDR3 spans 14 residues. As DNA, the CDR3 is TGTGCCAGCACGGGAGGGGGCCTCTATCAGCCCCAGCATTTT. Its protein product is CASTGGGLYQPQHF. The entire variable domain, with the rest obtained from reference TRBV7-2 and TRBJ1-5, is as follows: GAGVSQSPSNKVTEKGKDVELRCDPISGHTALYWYRQSLGQGLEFLIYFQGNSAPDKSGLPSDRFSAERTGGSVSTLTIQRTQQEDSAVYLCASTGGGLYQPQHFGDGTRLSIL.

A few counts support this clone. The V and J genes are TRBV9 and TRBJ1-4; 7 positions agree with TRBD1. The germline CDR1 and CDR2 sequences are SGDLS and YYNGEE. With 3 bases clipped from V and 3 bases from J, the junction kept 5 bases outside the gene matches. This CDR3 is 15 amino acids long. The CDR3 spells CASSAQTGSNEKLFF. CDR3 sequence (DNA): TGTGCCAGCAGCGCCCAGACAGGGTCTAATGAAAAACTGTTTTTT.

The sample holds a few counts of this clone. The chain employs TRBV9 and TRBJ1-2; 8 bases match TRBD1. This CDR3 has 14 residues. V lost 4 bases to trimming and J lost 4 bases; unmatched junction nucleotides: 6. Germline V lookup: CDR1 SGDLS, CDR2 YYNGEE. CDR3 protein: CASSLTGAAYGYTF. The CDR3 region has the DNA TGTGCCAGCAGCTTGACAGGGGCGGCCTATGGCTACACCTTC. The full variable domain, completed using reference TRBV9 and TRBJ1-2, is DSGVTQTPKHLITATGQRVTLRCSPRSGDLSVYWYQQSLDQGLQFLIQYYNGEERAKGNILERFSAQQFPDLHSELNLSSLELGDSALYFCASSLTGAAYGYTFGSGTRLTVV.